A few counts support the clone carrying this T cell receptor (beta chain). Its antigen is not identified. Germline and genes: mouse. The data belong to a study of tissue T cells after allogeneic stem cell transplantation. TCRbeta CDR3 was sequenced at survey depth with template counts. Sequencing was performed with immunoSEQ multiplex PCR; in TCRdb, only in-frame clones are kept and a portion is missing. The sample holds around 2,400 clones, 51% seen once. Study observations and caveats: Limitations included a small, clinically heterogeneous cohort and limited sampling depth. Blood and spleen captured only part of the tissue TCR repertoire.

Described time point: mouse harvest day 14 after allogeneic transplant. Tail vein injection delivered 10^7 T-cell-depleted bone marrow cells and 10^6 splenic CD5+ T cells. Input material: lymph node tissue. The origin of this receptor is a female BALB/c mouse given C57BL/6 T cells with graft-versus-host disease after an allogeneic hematopoietic cell transplant.

The chain's CDR3 is CASSSDRGNTEVFF. Incomplete CDR3 DNA: TGTGCCAGCAGCTCGGACAGGGGAAACACAGAAGTCTTC. The chain uses TRBV3 and TRBJ1-1, with 9 bases aligning to TRBD1. Read sequence stops 1 residue before the CDR3 end, and the germline J gene provides the missing end. Trimming cost V 4 bases and J 1 base; bases outside gene matches: 1. CDR1 is SNHLY and CDR2 is FYNGKV in the germline V gene (reference sequence). The CDR3 has 14 amino acids.